This T cell receptor (beta chain) emerged from a study of cytotoxic CD8 clonotypes in ibrutinib-treated CLL. Germline lookup yields CDR1 SGDLS and CDR2 YYNGEE. This CDR3 has 13 residues. The ends were cut back, 4 bases at V and 7 bases at J, with 15 bases in the middle. Assay used: immunoSEQ multiplex PCR; TCRdb lists only in-frame clones, some missing. This sample has about 50,000 clones, with roughly 80% found just once. This clone has just a few counts. Source: PBMCs, taken after 24 months of ibrutinib treatment. The genes are TRBV9 and TRBJ2-7; maybe TRBD1 (6 bases). The sequence derives from a human donor with chronic lymphocytic leukemia. CDR3 residues: CASSLGQMGEQYF. The CDR3 nucleotides read TGTGCCAGCAGCCTAGGACAGATGGGGGAGCAGTACTTC. The variable domain in full, with the rest retrieved from reference TRBV9 and TRBJ2-7, is DSGVTQTPKHLITATGQRVTLRCSPRSGDLSVYWYQQSLDQGLQFLIQYYNGEERAKGNILERFSAQQFPDLHSELNLSSLELGDSALYFCASSLGQMGEQYFGPGTRLTVT.